What follows describes a single T cell receptor (beta chain). This sample was included in a study of T cell changes during pregnancy in multiple sclerosis. Trimming cost V 0 bases and J 2 bases, with 16 bases left between them. The CDR3 extends over 17 amino acids. CDR1 and CDR2 (germline): SGDLS, YYNGEE. Profiling relied on immunoSEQ multiplex PCR, and the TCRdb table lists in-frame clones only, not all of them. The sample lists 40,000 to 50,000 clones, 90% occurring once. The J gene is TRBJ2-3, the V gene TRBV9, with D possibly TRBD2 on 6 matching bases. The material sequenced was CD8+ T cells from peripheral blood mononuclear cells, taken in the first trimester of pregnancy. The sequence derives from a female donor with multiple sclerosis, enrolled in a pregnancy study. CDR3 nucleotides: TGTGCCAGCAGCGTAGCTACCGCGGGGCTGCTCACAGATACGCAGTATTTT. Protein product: CASSVATAGLLTDTQYF.